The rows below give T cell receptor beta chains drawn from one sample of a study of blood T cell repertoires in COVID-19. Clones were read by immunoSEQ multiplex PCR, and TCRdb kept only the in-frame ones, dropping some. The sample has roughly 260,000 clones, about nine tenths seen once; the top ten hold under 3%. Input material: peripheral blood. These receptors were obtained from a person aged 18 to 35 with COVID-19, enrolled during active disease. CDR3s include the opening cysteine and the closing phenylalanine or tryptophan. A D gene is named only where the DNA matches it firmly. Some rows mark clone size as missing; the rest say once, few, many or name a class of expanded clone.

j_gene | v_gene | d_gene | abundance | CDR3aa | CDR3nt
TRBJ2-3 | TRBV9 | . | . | CASSVGQTDTQYF | TGTGCCAGCAGCGTAGGGCAAACAGATACGCAGTATTTT
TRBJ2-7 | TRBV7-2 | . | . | CASSLGDGSAEQYF | TGTGCCAGCAGCTTAGGCGACGGGTCCGCCGAGCAGTACTTC
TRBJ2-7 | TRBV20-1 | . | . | CSAGDITYEQYF | TGCAGTGCTGGTGACATCACCTACGAGCAGTACTTC
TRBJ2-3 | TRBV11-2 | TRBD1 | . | CASSDRADTQYF | TGTGCCAGCAGCGACAGGGCAGATACGCAGTATTTT
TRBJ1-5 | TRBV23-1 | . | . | CATPYSNQPQHF | TGCGCCACCCCTTATAGCAATCAGCCCCAGCATTTT
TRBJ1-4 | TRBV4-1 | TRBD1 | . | CASSQGDRENEKLFF | TGCGCCAGCAGCCAAGGGGACAGGGAAAATGAAAAACTGTTTTTT
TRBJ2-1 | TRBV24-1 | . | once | CATSDFENEQFF | TGTGCCACCAGTGATTTTGAGAATGAGCAGTTCTTC
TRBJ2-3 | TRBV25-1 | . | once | CASSLTSPSTDTQYF | TGTGCCAGCAGTCTGACATCGCCTAGCACAGATACGCAGTATTTT
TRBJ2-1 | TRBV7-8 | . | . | CASSLAPRTVYNEQFF | TGTGCCAGCAGCTTAGCACCGCGGACAGTCTACAATGAGCAGTTCTTC
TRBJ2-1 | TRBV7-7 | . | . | CASSLSVGANEQFF | TGTGCTAGCAGCTTATCGGTGGGGGCAAATGAGCAGTTCTTC
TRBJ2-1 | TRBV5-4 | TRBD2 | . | CASSSRLAGGLPHEQFF | TGTGCCAGCAGCTCGCGACTAGCGGGAGGACTCCCCCATGAGCAGTTCTTC
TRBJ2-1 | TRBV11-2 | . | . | CASSLEAASSYNEQFF | TGTGCCAGCAGCTTGGAGGCGGCTTCCTCCTACAATGAGCAGTTCTTC
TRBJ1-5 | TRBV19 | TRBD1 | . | CASSTGGNQPQHF | TGTGCCTCTTCCACAGGGGGTAATCAGCCCCAGCATTTT
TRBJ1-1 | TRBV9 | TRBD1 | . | CASSAGQGAF | TGTGCCAGCAGCGCCGGACAGGGCGCCTTT
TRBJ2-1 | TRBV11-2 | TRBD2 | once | CASSRQRLADNEQFF | TGTGCCAGCAGCCGACAGAGACTAGCGGATAATGAGCAGTTCTTC
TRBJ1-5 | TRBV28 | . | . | CASSWYSPNQPQHF | TGTGCCAGCAGTTGGTATAGCCCCAATCAGCCCCAGCATTTT
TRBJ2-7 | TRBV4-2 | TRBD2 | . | CASSQETSGSHEQYF | TGTGCCAGCAGCCAAGAAACTAGCGGGAGCCACGAGCAGTACTTC
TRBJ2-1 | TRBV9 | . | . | CASSVLDRLAEQFF | TGTGCCAGCAGCGTACTTGACAGGTTAGCTGAGCAGTTCTTC
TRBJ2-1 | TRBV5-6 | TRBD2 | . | CASSFILAETLYNEQFF | TGTGCCAGCAGCTTTATTCTAGCGGAGACCCTCTACAATGAGCAGTTCTTC
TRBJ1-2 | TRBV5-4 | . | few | CASSLAAGSDGYTF | TGTGCCAGCAGCTTGGCTGCGGGTTCCGATGGCTACACCTTC
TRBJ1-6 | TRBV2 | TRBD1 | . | CASKGGQGWDSPLHF | TGTGCCAGCAAAGGGGGACAGGGGTGGGATTCACCCCTCCACTTT
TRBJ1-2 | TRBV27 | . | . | CASSFPGEGYTF | TGTGCCAGCAGTTTCCCAGGGGAAGGCTACACCTTC
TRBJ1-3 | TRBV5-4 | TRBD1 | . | CASRFHRGHSGNTIYF | TGTGCCAGCAGATTTCACAGGGGCCACTCTGGAAACACCATATATTTT
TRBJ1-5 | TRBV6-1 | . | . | CASSESGQPQHF | TGTGCCAGCAGTGAATCGGGTCAGCCCCAGCATTTT
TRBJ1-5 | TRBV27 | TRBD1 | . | CASSLGRGDQPQHF | TGTGCCAGCAGTTTAGGCAGGGGGGATCAGCCCCAGCATTTT
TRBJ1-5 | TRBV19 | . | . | CASSRTATQQPQHF | TGTGCCAGTAGTAGGACAGCCACCCAACAGCCCCAGCATTTT
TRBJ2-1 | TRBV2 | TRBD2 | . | CASIPRGSGSYNEQFF | TGTGCCAGCATCCCGAGGGGTAGCGGGTCTTACAATGAGCAGTTCTTC